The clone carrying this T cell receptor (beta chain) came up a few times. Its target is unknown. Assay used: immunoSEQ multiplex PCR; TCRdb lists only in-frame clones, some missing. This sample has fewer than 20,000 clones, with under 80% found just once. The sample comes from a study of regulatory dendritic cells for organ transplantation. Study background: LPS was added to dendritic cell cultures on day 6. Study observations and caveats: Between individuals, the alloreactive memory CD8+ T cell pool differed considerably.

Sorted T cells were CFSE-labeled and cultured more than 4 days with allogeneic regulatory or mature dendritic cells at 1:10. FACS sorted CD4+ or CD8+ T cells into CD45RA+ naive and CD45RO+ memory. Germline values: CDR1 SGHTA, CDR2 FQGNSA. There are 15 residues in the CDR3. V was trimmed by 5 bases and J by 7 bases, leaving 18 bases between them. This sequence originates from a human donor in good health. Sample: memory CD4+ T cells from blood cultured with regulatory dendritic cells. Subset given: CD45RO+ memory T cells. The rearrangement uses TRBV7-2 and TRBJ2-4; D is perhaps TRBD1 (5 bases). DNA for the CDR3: TGTGCCAGCAGCAGGCGTTTCCAGCGACAGAACATTCAGTACTTC. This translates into CASSRRFQRQNIQYF.